This passage covers 28 T cell receptor beta chains from one sample sequenced in a study of STAT5B mutations in CD4+ large granular lymphocyte leukemia (dated by TCRdb to 2022 to 2024). The protocol used for the library was the immunoSEQ multiplex PCR assay. TCRdb's version of the immuneACCESS table is confined to in-frame rearrangements and falls short of the full clone set. An unresolved V gene accounts for under half of the shortfall where checked; the remainder is of unknown origin. For this sample there are over 30,000 clones; 70% to 90% appear just once. The ten largest account for 3% to 4% of the sample. Material for sequencing was CD4+ T cells from blood buffy coats. The receptor set was obtained from a human donor in good health.

J is TRBJ2-1 and V is TRBV28, with 8 bases that match TRBD1. This CDR3 comprises 14 residues. Germline V CDR1 and CDR2: MDHEN, SYDVKM. Unmatched junction bases numbered 11, after V lost 8 bases and J lost 8 bases. CDR3 sequence reads: CASEPGGGIDEQFF. The DNA of the CDR3 is TGTGCCAGCGAGCCAGGGGGCGGAATCGATGAGCAGTTCTTC.

This CDR3 is CASSLDLSYGYTF. The CDR3 DNA is TGTGCCAGCAGCTTAGACCTTTCCTATGGCTACACCTTC. V and J are TRBV7-2 and TRBJ1-2; D is ambiguous. The ends were cut back, 1 base at V and 4 bases at J, with 7 bases in the middle. Germline CDR1 and CDR2: SGHTA and FQGNSA. The CDR3 runs 13 residues.

The chain couples TRBV7-9 to TRBJ2-7, with 7 bases lining up with TRBD1. The J segment lost 3 bases and the V segment lost 6 bases, leaving 8 bases of the junction unmatched. Germline V gene lookup returns CDR1 SEHNR and CDR2 FQNEAQ (reference sequence). The CDR3 consists of 14 residues. Written as DNA, the CDR3 is TGTGCCAGCAGGCCTCGGACAGGCCACTACGAGCAGTACTTC. This sequence encodes CASRPRTGHYEQYF.

The chain is built from TRBV5-5 and TRBJ2-7, with D tentatively TRBD1 (6 bases). The CDR3 is made up of 16 amino acids. Germline values: CDR1 SGHKS, CDR2 YYEKEE (reference sequence). V was shortened by 0 bases and J by 2 bases, with 15 bases between the two germline ends. The CDR3 DNA sequence: TGTGCCAGCAGCTTGGTCCGGGACATCCGTACCTACGAGCAGTACTTC. Encoded protein: CASSLVRDIRTYEQYF.

The genes are TRBV28 and TRBJ2-7; D not certain. V lost 6 bases and J lost 7, with 13 bases in between. From germline, CDR1 is MDHEN and CDR2 SYDVKM. The CDR3 runs 12 residues. Here the CDR3 reads CASSLTGEEQYF. The CDR3 DNA follows: TGTGCCAGCAGCCTTACGGGTGAGGAGCAGTACTTC.

CDR3 nucleotides: TGTGCCAGCACTAAACAGGGGTATGGCTACACCTTC. Its protein product is CASTKQGYGYTF. V gene TRBV6-5 combines with J gene TRBJ1-2, with 7 bases that match TRBD1. V shed 7 bases and J 5 bases; nucleotides not matched to a gene: 4. Germline V gene sequence: CDR1 MNHEY, CDR2 SVGAGI. The CDR3 runs 12 residues.

The chain employs TRBV28 and TRBJ2-5; D not resolved. Germline V gene sequence: CDR1 MDHEN, CDR2 SYDVKM. Trimming took off 11 bases at V and 4 bases at J, with 8 bases between the two ends. The CDR3 extends over 10 amino acids. CDR3 coding DNA: TGTGCCTCGGTAAGAGAGACCCAGTACTTC. Translating gives CASVRETQYF.

This clone occurred a few times. The rearrangement joins TRBV9 to TRBJ1-1; D unresolved. The germline gives CDR1 SGDLS, CDR2 YYNGEE. This CDR3 is 15 amino acids long. Trimming left V 0 bases short and J 4 bases short, with 13 bases between. In nucleotides, the CDR3 is TGTGCCAGCAGCGTAGACCCGGGAAGCGGCACTGAAGCTTTCTTT. Translated, it gives CASSVDPGSGTEAFF. Filled out from reference TRBV9 and TRBJ1-1, the complete variable domain reads DSGVTQTPKHLITATGQRVTLRCSPRSGDLSVYWYQQSLDQGLQFLIQYYNGEERAKGNILERFSAQQFPDLHSELNLSSLELGDSALYFCASSVDPGSGTEAFFGQGTRLTVV.

This CDR3 reads CASRLNPTGGNQPQHF. The CDR3, as DNA: TGTGCCAGCAGACTTAATCCGACAGGGGGCAATCAGCCCCAGCATTTT. The rearrangement links TRBV5-5 to TRBJ1-5; 8 bases match TRBD1. The junction had 9 bases not matched to a gene; V was cut back by 5 bases and J by 2 bases. This CDR3 region has 16 residues. The germline CDR1 and CDR2 sequences are SGHKS and YYEKEE (reference sequence).

The genes are TRBV29-1 and TRBJ2-2, with D possibly TRBD2 on 6 matching bases. Germline CDR1 and CDR2: SQVTM and ANQGSEA. CDR3 size: 11 residues. V lost 7 bases and J lost 6, with 9 bases in between. Here the CDR3 DNA reads TGCAGCGGGAGGGTGTCCGGGGAGCTGTTTTTT. Amino acids: CSGRVSGELFF.

The genes are TRBV28 and TRBJ2-7; 7 bases line up with TRBD2. The CDR3 consists of 15 residues. V lost 1 base to trimming and J lost 3 bases; unmatched junction nucleotides: 6. Germline values: CDR1 MDHEN, CDR2 SYDVKM. DNA of the CDR3: TGTGCCAGCAGTTTATTGGAAGCGGGAAGCTACGAGCAGTACTTC. Amino acid sequence: CASSLLEAGSYEQYF.

There are a few counts of this clone. The chain uses TRBV7-2 and TRBJ2-7; maybe TRBD2 (5 bases). Germline CDR1 SGHTA, CDR2 FQGNSA. V lost 5 bases and J lost 3, with 14 bases in between. The CDR3 sequence is 14 residues long. The DNA of the CDR3 is TGTGCCAGCAGCCATCCTCCGCGGGTCTACGAGCAGTACTTC. Residues: CASSHPPRVYEQYF. Filled out from reference TRBV7-2 and TRBJ2-7, the complete variable domain reads GAGVSQSPSNKVTEKGKDVELRCDPISGHTALYWYRQSLGQGLEFLIYFQGNSAPDKSGLPSDRFSAERTGGSVSTLTIQRTQQEDSAVYLCASSHPPRVYEQYFGPGTRLTVT.

This clone was seen just once. CDR3 region: CASGGGQLYTEAFF. The CDR3 nucleotides are TGCGCCAGCGGAGGGGGGCAGTTATACACTGAAGCTTTCTTT. The chain carries TRBV5-1 and TRBJ1-1; tentatively, D is TRBD1 (6 bases). The CDR3 consists of 14 residues. The germline V gene has CDR1 SGHRS and CDR2 YFSETQ. The ends were cut back, 7 bases at V and 3 bases at J, with 16 bases in the middle.

The chain couples TRBV5-8 to TRBJ2-5; 11 bases line up with TRBD2. This CDR3 is 15 amino acids long. In germline, CDR1 is SGHTS, CDR2 YDEGEE. V lost 5 bases and J lost 4; bases outside the gene matches: 7. The CDR3 DNA is TGTGCCAGCAGATTTAGCGGGAGGGGACGAGAGACCCAGTACTTC. Its protein is CASRFSGRGRETQYF. The full variable domain, in which reference TRBV5-8 and TRBJ2-5 provide the parts outside the CDR3, is EAGVTQSPTHLIKTRGQQATLRCSPISGHTSVYWYQQALGLGLQFLLWYDEGEERNRGNFPPRFSGRQFPNYSSELNVNALELEDSALYLCASRFSGRGRETQYFGPGTRLLVL.

This chain links TRBV4-3 with TRBJ2-1; 12 bases fit TRBD2. V trimming: 0 bases; J trimming: 7 bases; junction bases outside the gene matches: 7. Germline V CDR1 and CDR2: LGHNA, YSLEER. The CDR3 consists of 17 residues. CDR3 region: CASSQDPSGRGGNEQFF. In nucleotides, the CDR3 is TGCGCCAGCAGCCAAGATCCTAGCGGGAGGGGGGGGAATGAGCAGTTCTTC.

The V call is TRBV10-2, the J call TRBJ2-2; D is ambiguous. This CDR3 comprises 11 residues. Trimming stripped 7 bases from V and 3 bases from J, with 3 bases between. Looked up from germline, CDR1 is WSHSY and CDR2 is SAAADI. CDR3 loop: CASIYTGELFF. Written as DNA, the CDR3 is TGCGCCAGCATCTACACCGGGGAGCTGTTTTTT.

The J gene is TRBJ2-1, the V gene TRBV7-9; 8 bases agree with TRBD2. Trimming took 5 bases from V and 10 from J; bases not matched to a gene: 7. CDR1 is SEHNR, CDR2 FQNEAQ, per germline (reference sequence). This CDR3 comprises 13 residues. The CDR3 region has the DNA TGTGCCAGCAGCACCGGACTAGCTGGCGAGCAGTTCTTC. Translating it yields CASSTGLAGEQFF.

This sequence joins TRBV9 and TRBJ2-2, with 8 bases aligning to TRBD2. V dropped 3 bases and J dropped 5; count of bases not matched to a gene: 3. The CDR3 spans 14 residues. Germline loops: CDR1 SGDLS, CDR2 YYNGEE. CDR3 protein: CASSARLATGELFF. The CDR3 bases are TGTGCCAGCAGCGCCAGACTAGCGACCGGGGAGCTGTTTTTT.

The CDR3 loop reads CASRGQGARNEQFF. As DNA, the CDR3 is TGTGCCAGCAGAGGCCAGGGGGCGCGTAATGAGCAGTTCTTC. The rearrangement links TRBV2 to TRBJ2-1, with TRBD1 matching over 8 bases. CDR1 SNHLY and CDR2 FYNNEI come from the germline V gene. V lost 6 bases, J lost 7 bases, and 8 bases stayed unmatched. The CDR3 has 14 amino acids.

Points on this clone: A junction boundary mismatches the germline segment, possibly from a read error. V is TRBV9 and J is TRBJ1-1, with 9 bases matching TRBD1. Germline loops: CDR1 SGDLS, CDR2 YYNGEE. This CDR3 region has 16 residues. The CDR3 DNA reads as TGTGCCGGCAGCGGGGGACAGGGTTTCTTGAACACTGAAGCTTTCTTT. It encodes CAGSGGQGFLNTEAFF.

The V and J genes are TRBV2 and TRBJ1-1; TRBD1 might be the D (6 bases). Looked up from germline, CDR1 is SNHLY and CDR2 is FYNNEI. Trimming took off 6 bases at V and 0 bases at J, with 8 bases between the two ends. The CDR3 loop spans 13 amino acids. CDR3 nucleotide sequence: TGTGCCAGCAGGGACAGAATGAACACTGAAGCTTTCTTT. Encoded protein: CASRDRMNTEAFF.

This clone showed up just once. The chain uses TRBV7-3 and TRBJ2-5, with 9 nucleotides matching TRBD1. Germline-derived CDR1 and CDR2 are SGHTA and FQGTGA. This CDR3 spans 13 amino acids. The V gene end was trimmed by 6 bases and the J gene end by 4 bases; junction bases not matched to a gene: 3. CDR3 nucleotides: TGTGCCAGCAGTGACAGGGGGGGAGAGACCCAGTACTTC. Its protein product is CASSDRGGETQYF.

This clone occurred once. The V call is TRBV5-4, the J call TRBJ1-1; D not certain. The CDR3 extends over 16 amino acids. Trimming stripped 5 bases from V and 0 bases from J, with 17 bases between. Germline V lookup: CDR1 SGHNT, CDR2 YYREEE (reference sequence). In DNA form, the CDR3 reads TGTGCCAGCAGTTCCCGGGATGCAGACCTGAACACTGAAGCTTTCTTT. It encodes CASSSRDADLNTEAFF.

The V gene is TRBV6-1, the J gene TRBJ2-7; 12 nucleotides line up with TRBD2. CDR1 and CDR2 (germline): MNHNS, SASEGT. Trimming removed 4 bases from V and 7 bases from J; junction bases left unmatched: 8. The CDR3 has 15 amino acids. Here the CDR3 reads CASSAGLAGSSEQYF. The CDR3 nucleotides are TGTGCCAGCAGTGCCGGACTAGCGGGATCTAGTGAGCAGTACTTC.

The chain joins TRBV12-2 to TRBJ2-1; TRBD1, as called in the table, went unchecked against the DNA. TRBV12-2 is a listed pseudogene. The CDR3 totals 16 residues. The CDR3 DNA reads TGTGCAAGTCGCTTAGCACCGGGACAGGGCACCAATGAGCAGTTCTTC. As protein: CASRLAPGQGTNEQFF.

CDR3 nucleotide sequence: TGTGCCAGCAGTGTGATAGCGGGAGGTGGGGAGCAGTACTTC. It specifies CASSVIAGGGEQYF. V and J are TRBV2 and TRBJ2-7; 10 positions agree with TRBD2. Per the germline V gene, CDR1 is SNHLY and CDR2 is FYNNEI. V gave up 4 bases and J gave up 7 bases; unmatched junction bases: 7. CDR3 size: 14 residues.

This chain uses TRBV19 with TRBJ2-5, with 14 bases identical to TRBD2. From germline, CDR1 is LNHDA and CDR2 SQIVND (reference sequence). The CDR3 is 19 amino acids. The V and J ends lost 5 bases and 5 bases, in that order; junction bases with no gene match: 16. CDR3 residues: CASSPAGTSGSGYTETQYF. The CDR3 DNA is TGTGCCAGTAGTCCAGCCGGGACTAGCGGGAGTGGGTATACTGAGACCCAGTACTTC.

This clone was recorded a few times. The J gene is TRBJ2-5, the V gene TRBV5-4; D is perhaps TRBD1 (6 bases). The V and J ends lost 4 bases and 5 bases respectively, with 15 bases between them. CDR3 size: 14 residues. Germline V lookup: CDR1 SGHNT, CDR2 YYREEE (reference sequence). CDR3 in amino acids: CASSQQGGGETQYF. CDR3 coding DNA: TGTGCCAGCAGCCAACAGGGCGGCGGGGAGACCCAGTACTTC. The full variable domain, completed using reference TRBV5-4 and TRBJ2-5, is ETGVTQSPTHLIKTRGQQVTLRCSSQSGHNTVSWYQQALGQGPQFIFQYYREEENGRGNFPPRFSGLQFPNYSSELNVNALELDDSALYLCASSQQGGGETQYFGPGTRLLVL.